This T cell receptor (beta chain) was obtained from a study of CD8 T cell repertoires and HIV-1 epitope variants. Study-wide background: Epitopes were three Gag families plus Nef HW9 and YT9.

Clones were read by immunoSEQ multiplex PCR, and TCRdb kept only the in-frame ones, dropping some. The profile covers 95,000 or so clones, with roughly four fifths appearing a single time and about 26% taken by the ten largest. This CDR3 spans 13 amino acids. Trimming stripped 6 bases from V and 1 base from J, with 9 bases between. The germline gives CDR1 KGHSH, CDR2 LQKENI. This clone was observed a few times. The V and J genes are TRBV18 and TRBJ1-1; D is ambiguous. The sequence came from a male donor with HIV. The source material was uncultured baseline CD8+ T cells from peripheral blood mononuclear cells (PBMCs). The chain's CDR3 is CASSVSENTEAFF. The CDR3 DNA reads TGTGCCAGCTCCGTTTCAGAGAACACTGAAGCTTTCTTT.